This T cell receptor (beta chain) was identified in a study of blood T cell repertoires in COVID-19. As for the study in general: Both acute and convalescent COVID-19 samples were obtained from the United States, Italy and Spain. Sample material is recorded as cDNA or gDNA derived from T cells, B-cell-depleted T cells, or PBMCs.

This CDR3 has 13 amino acids. The V gene's germline CDR1 is MDHEN and CDR2 SYDVKM. Trimming took off 6 bases at V and 6 bases at J, with 14 bases between the two ends. In the original workflow: Reference gene primers were amplified, and this amplification served to estimate nucleated cell counts. Sequencing was performed with immunoSEQ multiplex PCR; in TCRdb, only in-frame clones are kept and a portion is missing. V, J and clone size are those of that table, while D and trimming were read from the DNA. The profile shows about 230,000 clones, 83% of them singletons. The sample holds many counts of this clone.

The sequencing input was peripheral blood. This sequence was found in a woman between 45 and 60 years old with acute or convalescent COVID-19. The genes are TRBV28 and TRBJ1-1, with D hard to call. The CDR3 DNA follows: TGTGCCAGCAGCGCAGGTGACCGCTCTGAAGCTTTCTTT. It specifies CASSAGDRSEAFF.